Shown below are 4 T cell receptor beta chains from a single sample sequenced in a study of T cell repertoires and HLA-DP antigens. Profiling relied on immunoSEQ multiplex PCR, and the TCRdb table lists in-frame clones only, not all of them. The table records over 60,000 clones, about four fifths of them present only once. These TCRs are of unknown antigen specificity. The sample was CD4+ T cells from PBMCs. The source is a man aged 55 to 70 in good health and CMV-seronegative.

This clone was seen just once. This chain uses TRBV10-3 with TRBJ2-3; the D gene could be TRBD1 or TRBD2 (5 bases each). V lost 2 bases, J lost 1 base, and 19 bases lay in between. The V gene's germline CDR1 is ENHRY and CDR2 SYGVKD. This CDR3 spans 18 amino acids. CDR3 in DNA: TGTGCCATCAGTGAGGCCCTGGGGCGGGTTGGTGGCACAGATACGCAGTATTTT. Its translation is CAISEALGRVGGTDTQYF.

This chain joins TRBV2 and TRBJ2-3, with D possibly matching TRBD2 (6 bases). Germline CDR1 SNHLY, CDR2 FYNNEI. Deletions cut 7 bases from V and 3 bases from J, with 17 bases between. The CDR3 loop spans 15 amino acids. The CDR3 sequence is CASTLRGGWTDTQYF. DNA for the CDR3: TGTGCCAGCACCTTGAGGGGAGGTTGGACAGATACGCAGTATTTT.

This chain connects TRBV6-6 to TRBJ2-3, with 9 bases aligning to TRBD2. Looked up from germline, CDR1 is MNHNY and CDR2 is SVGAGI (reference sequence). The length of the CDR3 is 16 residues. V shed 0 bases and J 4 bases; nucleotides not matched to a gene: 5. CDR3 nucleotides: TGTGCCAGCAGTTACTCGGGCGGGGGGGCCGCAGATACGCAGTATTTT. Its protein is CASSYSGGGAADTQYF.

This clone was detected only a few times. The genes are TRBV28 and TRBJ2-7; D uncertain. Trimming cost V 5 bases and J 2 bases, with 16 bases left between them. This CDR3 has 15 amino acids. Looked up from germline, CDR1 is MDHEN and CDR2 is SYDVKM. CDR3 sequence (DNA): TGTGCCAGCAGTCCCTGGACCGTTCTGACCTACGAGCAGTACTTC. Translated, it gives CASSPWTVLTYEQYF.